This T cell receptor beta chain was observed in a study of blood T cell repertoires in COVID-19. Study as a whole: Sources were T cells, B-cell-depleted T cells, or PBMCs; the material itself was cDNA or gDNA.

Measured with immunoSEQ multiplex PCR; TCRdb has only the in-frame clones, and not every one. The sample lists some 83,000 clones; roughly 90% were seen once. V dropped 7 bases and J dropped 2; count of bases not matched to a gene: 6. The length of the CDR3 is 15 residues. Germline CDR1 MNHEY, CDR2 SVGAGI. The gene calls are TRBV6-5 and TRBJ2-1; 9 bases fit TRBD2. The clonotype originates from an elderly man in a cohort sampled during active COVID-19. What was sequenced was peripheral blood. CDR3 amino acids: CASIEAGGAYNEQFF. CDR3 nucleotide sequence: TGTGCCAGCATCGAGGCGGGGGGGGCCTACAATGAGCAGTTCTTC.